The TCR beta chain under discussion was sequenced for a study of technical replicates of blood from a handful of donors. The CDR3 extends over 14 amino acids. The V gene's germline CDR1 is SGDLS and CDR2 YYNGEE. V was clipped by 4 bases and J by 8 bases; unmatched bases: 4. Data came from immunoSEQ multiplex PCR; TCRdb stores just in-frame clones and leaves some out. The sample carries tens of thousands of clones, approximately 96% recorded once. V is TRBV9 and J is TRBJ1-6, with 9 bases that match TRBD1. The receptor's source is a human donor in good health. Sequenced input: T cells isolated from PBMCs. The CDR3 region has the DNA TGTGCCAGCAGCCCCCGACAGGGGGATTCACCCCTCCACTTT. Protein product: CASSPRQGDSPLHF. The entire variable domain, with the rest obtained from reference TRBV9 and TRBJ1-6, is as follows: DSGVTQTPKHLITATGQRVTLRCSPRSGDLSVYWYQQSLDQGLQFLIQYYNGEERAKGNILERFSAQQFPDLHSELNLSSLELGDSALYFCASSPRQGDSPLHFGNGTRLTVT.